The clone carrying this TCR beta chain was counted only a few times. The data were taken from a study of T-cell memory formation after mild COVID-19. Background on the study: Clusters were largely donor specific.

CDR3 length: 13 residues. The V end lost 0 bases, the J end lost 2 bases, and 3 bases lay between the germline ends. TCRdb re-analysed the 5' RACE reads in MiXCR, keeping a single row per CDR3 protein. The table has over 95,000 distinct CDR3 sequences, about 20% seen once. The clonotype comes from a young man who had mild COVID-19 (a few samples of this study predate the infection). Cell type and time point are not known. The V and J genes are TRBV12-3 or TRBV12-4 and TRBJ2-3; D unclear. Sequencing was done on a sample of PBMCs or a T cell subset sorted from them (not recorded which). The CDR3 loop reads CASSLALTDTQYF. The CDR3 nucleotides read TGTGCCAGCAGTTTAGCCCTCACAGATACGCAGTATTTT.